This T cell receptor (beta chain) was obtained from a study of blood T cell repertoires in COVID-19. This CDR3 is 15 amino acids long. The V and J ends lost 1 base and 8 bases respectively, with 18 bases between them. Per germline, CDR1 SGHDT and CDR2 YYEEEE. As processed by the authors: The authors estimated nucleated cell counts from reference gene primer amplification. TCRdb keeps only in-frame clones here, not all; method: immunoSEQ multiplex PCR. Clone size and V and J calls were adopted from that table, with D and trimming inferred from the DNA. The table shows approximately 67,000 clones, with around 90% occurring only once.

This chain links TRBV5-6 with TRBJ2-5; D might be TRBD2 (5 bases). The receptor was derived from a woman aged 60-75 years with active COVID-19. The sample comprised peripheral blood. The CDR3 sequence: CASSLRAARPPTQYF. CDR3 bases: TGTGCCAGCAGCTTGCGAGCGGCCCGTCCTCCAACCCAGTACTTC.